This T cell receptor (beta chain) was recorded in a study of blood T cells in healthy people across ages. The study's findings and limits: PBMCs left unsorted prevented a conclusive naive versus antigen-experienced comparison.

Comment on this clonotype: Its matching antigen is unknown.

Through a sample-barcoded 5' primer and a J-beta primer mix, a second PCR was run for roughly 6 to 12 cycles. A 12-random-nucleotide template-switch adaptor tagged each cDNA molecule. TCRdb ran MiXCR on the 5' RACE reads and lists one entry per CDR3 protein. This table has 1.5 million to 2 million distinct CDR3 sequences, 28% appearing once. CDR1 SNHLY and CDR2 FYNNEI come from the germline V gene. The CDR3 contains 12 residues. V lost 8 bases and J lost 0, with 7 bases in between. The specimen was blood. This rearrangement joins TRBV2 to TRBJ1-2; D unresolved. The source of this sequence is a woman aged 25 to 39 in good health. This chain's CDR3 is CASVVANYGYTF. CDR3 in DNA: TGTGCCAGCGTGGTAGCTAACTATGGCTACACCTTC.